Presented here are 13 T cell receptor beta chains from one specimen sequenced in a study of blood T cells in healthy people across ages. Primers used in a second PCR of about 7 to 12 cycles were a sample-barcoded 5' primer and a J-beta primer mix. TCRdb reprocessed the 5' RACE reads via MiXCR and lists one record per CDR3 protein. The sample holds about 1.7 million distinct CDR3 sequences, 28% seen once. The sequencing sample was made of blood. Source of these receptors: a woman younger than 45 in good health.

This clonotype was found a few times. Relative to the germline gene, one junction end is altered; a read error may explain this. V usage is TRBV5-1 and J usage is TRBJ2-1; 9 bases are shared with TRBD1. Germline loops: CDR1 SGHRS, CDR2 YFSETQ. CDR3 length equals 15 residues. The CDR3 is CTSSLAITGGDEQFF. The CDR3 DNA sequence: TGCACCAGCAGCTTGGCCATAACAGGGGGCGATGAGCAGTTCTTC. The full variable domain, completed using reference TRBV5-1 and TRBJ2-1, is KAGVTQTPRYLIKTRGQQVTLSCSPISGHRSVSWYQQTPGQGLQFLFEYFSETQRNKGNFPGRFSGRQFSNSRSEMNVSTLELGDSALYLCTSSLAITGGDEQFFGPGTRLTVL.

There are a few counts of this clonotype. The genes are TRBV7-9 and TRBJ1-2; possible D gene TRBD1, 6 bases. V was shortened by 4 bases and J by 4 bases, with 16 bases between the two germline ends. The germline V gene has CDR1 SEHNR and CDR2 FQNEAQ (reference sequence). The CDR3 covers 15 residues. DNA for the CDR3: TGTGCCAGCAGCTCCGAAGCGGGGGGCGGCTATGGCTACACCTTC. This encodes CASSSEAGGGYGYTF.

The gene calls are TRBV18 and TRBJ2-1; D is possibly TRBD2 (5 bases). Between the trimmed V and J ends, which lost 6 bases and 6 bases, there was a span of 12 bases. The CDR3 consists of 13 residues. Germline CDR1 is KGHSH and CDR2 is LQKENI. The CDR3 protein is CASSRDPINEQFF. The DNA of the CDR3 is TGTGCCAGCTCCCGGGATCCTATCAATGAGCAGTTCTTC.

This clonotype appeared once. This chain links TRBV5-4 with TRBJ2-1; a weak D match, TRBD2 (6 bases). The germline V and J ends were trimmed by 5 bases and 4 bases, with 16 bases remaining between them. Per germline, CDR1 SGHNT and CDR2 YYREEE (reference sequence). The CDR3 is made up of 15 amino acids. DNA of the CDR3: TGTGCCAGCAGACAGCCGGGGGAAAGGTACAATGAGCAGTTCTTC. Protein sequence: CASRQPGERYNEQFF.

The rearrangement uses TRBV12-3 or TRBV12-4 and TRBJ2-3; possibly TRBD1 or TRBD2 for D (6 bases each). The CDR3 extends over 15 amino acids. V gave up 3 bases and J gave up 3 bases, with 13 bases separating them. The CDR3 coding sequence is TGTGCCAGCAGTTTCAGGGGACTGAGGACAGATACGCAGTATTTT. Translated: CASSFRGLRTDTQYF.

This clonotype has only a few counts. The chain joins TRBV12-3 or TRBV12-4 to TRBJ1-5; no definite D call. The CDR3 is 15 amino acids. V lost 7 bases and J lost 0, with 13 bases in between. The CDR3 sequence is CASTKHKNSNQPQHF. CDR3 bases: TGTGCCAGCACCAAACACAAAAATAGCAATCAGCCCCAGCATTTT.

A few counts support this clonotype. This sequence joins TRBV5-1 and TRBJ2-2; TRBD1 might be the D (5 bases). Looked up from germline, CDR1 is SGHRS and CDR2 is YFSETQ. Trimming removed 4 bases at V and 4 bases at J, with 11 bases between. This CDR3 is built from 14 residues. The CDR3 region has the DNA TGCGCCAGCAGCAGGGCCCAGGGCACCGGGGAGCTGTTTTTT. This codes for CASSRAQGTGELFF.

To note about this clonotype: Possible read error: a much larger clone is one base away. V is TRBV29-1 and J is TRBJ2-7, with D uncertain. The CDR3 sequence is 11 residues long. CDR1 and CDR2 from the germline V gene are SQVTM and ANQGSEA. Here the CDR3 DNA reads TGCGGCGTTATTGGATCCTACGAGCAGTACTTC. Translating it yields CGVIGSYEQYF.

The sample holds a few counts of this clonotype. The rearrangement uses TRBV2 and TRBJ2-7; tentative D call: TRBD2 (6 bases). This CDR3 region has 12 residues. Germline CDR1 SNHLY, CDR2 FYNNEI. V was shortened by 6 bases and J by 2 bases, with 8 bases between the two germline ends. CDR3 residues: CASRREAYEQYF. The CDR3 DNA follows: TGTGCCAGCAGGAGGGAGGCCTACGAGCAGTACTTC.

The V call is TRBV11-2, the J call TRBJ1-2; D ambiguous. The CDR3 totals 16 residues. Germline CDR1 SGHAT, CDR2 FQNNGV. V was clipped by 4 bases and J by 0 bases, with 15 bases between them. CDR3 loop: CASSSGLFRANYGYTF. The DNA for the CDR3 is TGTGCCAGCAGCTCCGGACTGTTTCGGGCTAACTATGGCTACACCTTC.

The chain uses TRBV24-1 and TRBJ2-1; D assignment may be TRBD1 or TRBD2 (7 bases each). The CDR3 has 16 residues. The V gene lost 5 bases and the J gene lost 0 bases, with 13 bases spanning the gap. Looked up from germline, CDR1 is KGHDR and CDR2 is SFDVKD. The CDR3 loop reads CATSAAGDSSYNEQFF. The CDR3 coding sequence is TGTGCCACCAGTGCGGCGGGGGACAGCTCCTACAATGAGCAGTTCTTC.

The chain recombines TRBV6-5 with TRBJ2-2; tentatively, D is TRBD2 (6 bases). The germline V gene encodes CDR1 MNHEY and CDR2 SVGAGI. V gave up 6 bases and J gave up 2 bases, with 16 bases separating them. This CDR3 region has 16 residues. DNA for the CDR3: TGTGCCAGCAGCCCCTTTGCGGACTACAACACCGGGGAGCTGTTTTTT. This sequence encodes CASSPFADYNTGELFF.

This chain connects TRBV9 to TRBJ2-5; TRBD2 matches at 13 bases. Trimming took 3 bases from V and 4 from J; bases not matched to a gene: 12. CDR1 is SGDLS, CDR2 YYNGEE, per germline. The CDR3 totals 18 residues. CDR3 DNA: TGTGCCAGCAGCGCGGGACTAGCGGGAAGTGTAGGAGGAGAGACCCAGTACTTC. Residues: CASSAGLAGSVGGETQYF.